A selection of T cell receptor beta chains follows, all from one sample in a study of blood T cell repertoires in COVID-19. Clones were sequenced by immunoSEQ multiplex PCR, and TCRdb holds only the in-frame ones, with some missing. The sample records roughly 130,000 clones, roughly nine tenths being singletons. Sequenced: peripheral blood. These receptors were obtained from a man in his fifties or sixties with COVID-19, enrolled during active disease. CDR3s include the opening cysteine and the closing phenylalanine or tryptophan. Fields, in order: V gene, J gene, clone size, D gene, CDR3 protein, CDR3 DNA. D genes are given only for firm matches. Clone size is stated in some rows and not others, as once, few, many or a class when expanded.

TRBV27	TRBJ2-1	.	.	CASRSPDSYNEQFF	TGTGCCAGCAGAAGTCCGGACAGTTACAATGAGCAGTTCTTC
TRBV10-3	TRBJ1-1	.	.	CAISSRPGEAFF	TGTGCCATCAGTTCTCGACCGGGTGAAGCTTTCTTT
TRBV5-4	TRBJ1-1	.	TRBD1	CASSLGLTGWNTEAFF	TGTGCCAGCAGCTTGGGGTTGACAGGGTGGAACACTGAAGCTTTCTTT
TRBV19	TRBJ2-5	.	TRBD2	CASGLADQETQYF	TGTGCCAGTGGACTAGCGGATCAAGAGACCCAGTACTTC
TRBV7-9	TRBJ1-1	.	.	CASSPGQMNTEAFF	TGTGCCAGCAGCCCCGGACAGATGAACACTGAAGCTTTCTTT
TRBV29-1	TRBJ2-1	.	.	CSVAALAARNEQFF	TGCAGCGTCGCTGCACTAGCCGCACGCAATGAGCAGTTCTTC
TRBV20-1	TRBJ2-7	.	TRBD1	CSARQGAEQYF	TGCAGTGCTCGACAGGGTGCAGAGCAGTACTTC
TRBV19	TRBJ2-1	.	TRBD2	CASSLAADNEQFF	TGTGCCAGTAGCCTAGCGGCCGACAATGAGCAGTTCTTC
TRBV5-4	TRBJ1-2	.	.	CASSHDSNYGYTF	TGTGCCAGCAGCCATGACAGCAACTATGGCTACACCTTC
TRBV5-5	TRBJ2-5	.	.	CASSFWTEYQETQYF	TGTGCCAGCAGCTTTTGGACAGAATATCAAGAGACCCAGTACTTC
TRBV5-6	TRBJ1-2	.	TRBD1	CASTPGGDGYTF	TGTGCCAGCACCCCAGGGGGAGATGGCTACACCTTC
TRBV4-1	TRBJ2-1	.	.	CASSQEGIAWDEQFF	TGCGCCAGCAGCCAAGAAGGAATAGCTTGGGATGAGCAGTTCTTC
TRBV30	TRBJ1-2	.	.	CAWSVKGDYGYTF	TGTGCCTGGAGTGTAAAAGGGGACTATGGCTACACCTTC
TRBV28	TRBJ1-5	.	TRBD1	CASSFWGQGADDQPQHF	TGTGCCAGCAGTTTTTGGGGACAGGGTGCGGACGATCAGCCCCAGCATTTT
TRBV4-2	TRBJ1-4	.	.	CASSQDRGFVTNEKLFF	TGTGCCAGCAGCCAAGATCGGGGGTTCGTCACTAATGAAAAACTGTTTTTT
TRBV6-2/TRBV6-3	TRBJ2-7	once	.	CASSYSNAASATYEQYF	TGTGCCAGCAGTTACTCGAACGCGGCTAGCGCGACCTACGAGCAGTACTTC
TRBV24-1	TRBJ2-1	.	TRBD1	CATLSDRVNHNEQFF	TGTGCCACCCTCTCGGACAGGGTGAATCACAATGAGCAGTTCTTC
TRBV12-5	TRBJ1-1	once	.	CASGLETEEAFF	TGTGCTAGTGGTTTGGAGACAGAAGAAGCTTTCTTT
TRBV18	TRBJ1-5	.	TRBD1	CASSPGTGRTNQPQHF	TGTGCCAGCTCACCCGGGACAGGGCGGACGAATCAGCCCCAGCATTTT
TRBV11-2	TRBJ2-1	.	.	CASSSYLRVQFF	TGTGCCAGCAGCTCCTACTTGAGGGTGCAGTTCTTC
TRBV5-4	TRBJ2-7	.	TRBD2	CASSRGTSGYEQYF	TGTGCCAGCAGTCGAGGGACTAGCGGTTACGAGCAGTACTTC
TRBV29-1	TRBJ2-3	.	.	CSVLGHQTSSTDTQYF	TGCAGCGTTCTCGGACACCAAACGAGCAGCACAGATACGCAGTATTTT
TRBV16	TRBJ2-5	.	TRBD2	CASSQSGTRGETQYF	TGTGCCAGCAGCCAATCCGGGACTAGAGGGGAGACCCAGTACTTC
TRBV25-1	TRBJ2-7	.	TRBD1	CASSASGQGRYEQYF	TGTGCCAGCAGTGCTTCCGGACAGGGAAGGTACGAGCAGTACTTC
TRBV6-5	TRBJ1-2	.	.	CASSYSSRDNGYTF	TGTGCCAGCAGTTACTCGAGTAGGGACAATGGCTACACCTTC
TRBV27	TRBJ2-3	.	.	CASSLGDLSDTQYF	TGTGCCAGCAGTTTGGGGGACTTATCAGATACGCAGTATTTT
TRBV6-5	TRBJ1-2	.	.	CASRDRALNVYGYTF	TGTGCCAGCAGGGACAGAGCCCTAAACGTCTATGGCTACACCTTC
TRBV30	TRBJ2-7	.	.	CAWRVRGHLYEQYF	TGTGCCTGGAGAGTAAGGGGACATCTCTACGAGCAGTACTTC